This TCR beta chain was sequenced for a study of CD8+CD57+ T cells in acquired aplastic anemia. As for the study in general: The DNA of sorted CD4+ and CD8+ cells averaged 3.2 ug. Mean read depth for CD4+ cells from healthy donors was approximately 10 million. Whole-study findings and limits: Significance was not reached for CD8+ Simpson's diversity between patients and controls. Under 35 was the count of CD8+ CDR3 sequences that patients shared with controls.

CDR3 and TCR beta VDJ profiling relied on genomic DNA as the template. One entry per CDR3 protein, called by TCRdb with MiXCR from the reads. This table holds some 410,000 distinct CDR3 sequences, just under 70% found once. Germline V gene sequence: CDR1 SGHTA, CDR2 FQGNSA. V lost 5 bases and J lost 4, with 14 bases in between. The CDR3 length is 14 residues. Comments on this clonotype: Its antigen is unknown.

The rearrangement joins TRBV7-2 to TRBJ1-1; D perhaps matches TRBD1 (6 bases). Source material: sorted CD4+, CD8+, or CD8+CD57+ T cells (not recorded which) from PBMCs. This TCR came from a human donor in good health, serving as a control. CDR3 sequence: CASSLGHLGTEAFF. The CDR3 coding sequence is TGTGCCAGCAGCCTGGGACATCTGGGCACTGAAGCTTTCTTT. Full variable domain (missing parts from reference TRBV7-2 and TRBJ1-1): GAGVSQSPSNKVTEKGKDVELRCDPISGHTALYWYRQSLGQGLEFLIYFQGNSAPDKSGLPSDRFSAERTGGSVSTLTIQRTQQEDSAVYLCASSLGHLGTEAFFGQGTRLTVV.